This T cell receptor beta chain was identified in a study of blood T cells in healthy people across ages. Through a sample-barcoded 5' primer and a J-beta primer mix, a second PCR was run for about 6 to 11 cycles. TCRdb passed the 5' RACE reads through MiXCR, listing each CDR3 protein once. Of some 940,000 distinct CDR3 sequences in the sample, about 27% are singletons; the top ten hold roughly 10%. CDR3 length: 13 residues. Trimming took off 0 bases at V and 0 bases at J, with 0 bases between the two ends. This clonotype has at least ten counts. Its antigen is still unknown. Overall study results and limits: Conclusively comparing naive with antigen-experienced cells was impossible with unsorted PBMCs.

The sample was also reused in another study, on T cells of mothers and their children. That report adds: Thymic selection shapes TCR recombination output similarly in related and unrelated pairs.

This receptor was taken from a woman aged 40 to 50 in good health. The sequenced sample was blood. The chain couples TRBV12-3 or TRBV12-4 to TRBJ1-5, with D uncertain. DNA for the CDR3: TGTGCCAGCAGTTTAGCTAGCAATCAGCCCCAGCATTTT. Translated, it gives CASSLASNQPQHF.